The entry below describes one T cell receptor (beta chain). Its specificity is not known. Through a sample-barcoded 5' primer and a J-beta primer mix, a second PCR was run for roughly 6 to 12 cycles. Each TCR beta cDNA got a 12-nucleotide random molecular identifier. Each CDR3 protein is one row after TCRdb ran MiXCR on the 5' RACE reads. Altogether around 1,800,000 distinct CDR3 sequences are present, 30% to 40% being singletons, with the ten largest covering 20% to 25%. The sample comes from a study of blood T cells in healthy people across ages. Overall study results and limits: A conclusive naive versus antigen-experienced comparison was prevented by the unsorted PBMCs.

Trimming pared 4 bases from V and 6 bases from J, leaving 18 bases between. CDR1 and CDR2 from the germline V gene are DFQATT and SNEGSKA (reference sequence). This CDR3 has 14 residues. This receptor was obtained from a human donor in good health. The sequenced sample was blood. This chain links TRBV20-1 with TRBJ1-2; D is uncertain. CDR3 amino acids: CSATRPFSYDGYTF. In DNA form, the CDR3 reads TGCAGTGCTACTAGGCCCTTTTCTTACGATGGCTACACCTTC.